A selection of T cell receptor beta chains follows, all from one sample in a study of response to subunit inactivated influenza vaccine. TCRdb independently ran MiXCR on the RT-PCR reads; one entry per CDR3 protein. This repertoire shows more than 200,000 distinct CDR3 sequences, 9.5% to 15% found once; its top ten account for roughly 7.7%. Sequenced material: non-naive T cells sorted from PBMCs, taken approximately 15 days before vaccination. The source is a man aged 45 to 65 who received an inactivated influenza vaccine. Each CDR3 is given with its conserved first and last residue. A D gene is named only where the DNA matches it firmly. Rows give clone size only sometimes, using once, few, many, or a class for an expanded clone.

J	D	size	V	DNA	CDR3
TRBJ2-1	-	many	TRBV9	TGTGCCAGCAGCGTAGGAGGTCTCCATGAGCAGTTCTTC	CASSVGGLHEQFF
TRBJ1-4	-	-	TRBV5-8	TGTGCCAGCAGCTGGACTTCCAATGAAAAACTGTTTTTT	CASSWTSNEKLFF
TRBJ1-6	-	few	TRBV6-6	TGTGCCAGCAGTCACATTAATTCACCCCTCCACTTT	CASSHINSPLHF
TRBJ2-5	-	-	TRBV7-2	TGTGCCAGCAGCTTGCCCGGGGCAGAGACCCAGTACTTC	CASSLPGAETQYF
TRBJ2-1	TRBD2	-	TRBV20-1	TGCAGTGCTAGGGGGGTAGCGGGAGGGCCGCGTGAGCAGTTCTTC	CSARGVAGGPREQFF
TRBJ2-1	-	-	TRBV5-6	TGTGCCAGCAGCTTGAGAGGACTGAACAATGAGCAGTTCTTC	CASSLRGLNNEQFF
TRBJ1-1	-	-	TRBV4-3	TGCGCCAGCAGCCAAGAGTGGGGATCGAACACTGAAGCTTTCTTT	CASSQEWGSNTEAFF
TRBJ1-2	-	-	TRBV27	TGTGCCAGCAGTTTGGCAGGCTATGGCTACACCTTC	CASSLAGYGYTF
TRBJ2-3	TRBD2	-	TRBV7-8	TGTGCCAGCAGCTTCTTAGCGGGAGGGTCGTCAGATACGCAGTATTTT	CASSFLAGGSSDTQYF
TRBJ2-1	TRBD1	-	TRBV20-1	TGCAGTGCTAGAGGCGGGACAGGGATCGTCTACAATGTGCAGTTCTTC	CSARGGTGIVYNVQFF
TRBJ2-7	-	-	TRBV12-3/TRBV12-4	TGTGCCAGCAGTCCCTCAGGGGTGGTGACGTTCCACGAGCAGTACTTC	CASSPSGVVTFHEQYF
TRBJ2-5	-	-	TRBV9	TGTGCCAGCAGCTCTTCGTGGGGGGTGGAAGAGACCCAGTACTTC	CASSSSWGVEETQYF
TRBJ2-7	-	many	TRBV11-2	TGTGCCAGCAGCCCACGGACAGTGAGCTCCTACGAGCAGTACTTC	CASSPRTVSSYEQYF
TRBJ2-6	-	-	TRBV6-2/TRBV6-3	TGTGCCAGCCGGTTTGACTCTGGGGCCAACGTCCTGACTTTC	CASRFDSGANVLTF
TRBJ2-7	-	-	TRBV9	TGTGCCAGCAGCGGGGGACCAGATATCGGCGAGCAGTACTTC	CASSGGPDIGEQYF
TRBJ2-1	TRBD2	many	TRBV10-3	TGTGCCACCGGGACTAGCGGAGATTACAATGAGCAGTTCTTC	CATGTSGDYNEQFF
TRBJ2-7	-	few	TRBV11-2	TGTGCCAGCAGCTTAGATCGGGACCGTACCTACGAGCAGTACTTC	CASSLDRDRTYEQYF
TRBJ2-5	TRBD2	-	TRBV9	TGTGCCAGCAGCACATCTAGCGGGAGTTTCGAGACCCAGTACTTC	CASSTSSGSFETQYF
TRBJ2-3	-	-	TRBV28	TGTGCCAGCAGCTATGGGCAGCCGGATACGCAGTATTTT	CASSYGQPDTQYF
TRBJ1-6	-	many	TRBV18	TGTGCCAGCTCACCCAATCCCCGGGACAACCTCCACTTT	CASSPNPRDNLHF
TRBJ2-1	TRBD2	-	TRBV6-1	TGTGCCAGCATACAACTAGCGGGAGGTAATGAGCAGTTCTTC	CASIQLAGGNEQFF
TRBJ2-5	TRBD1	-	TRBV20-1	TGCAGTGCTAGGGGCAGGGGGCCAGAGACCCAGTACTTC	CSARGRGPETQYF
TRBJ2-2	TRBD2	-	TRBV27	TGTGCCAGCAGCCGACTAGCGGGGGGGAACACCGGGGAGCTGTTTTTT	CASSRLAGGNTGELFF
TRBJ1-1	-	many	TRBV20-1	TGCAGTGCTAGGCTGAACACTGAAGCTTTCTTT	CSARLNTEAFF
TRBJ1-1	-	many	TRBV6-2/TRBV6-3	TGTGCCAGCAGCAAAAGGGAATCTGAAGCTTTCTTT	CASSKRESEAFF
TRBJ2-5	-	many	TRBV20-1	TGCAGTGCTAGAGATCGGCCGGGGCGGGAGACCCAGTACTTC	CSARDRPGRETQYF
TRBJ2-4	TRBD2	-	TRBV20-1	TGCAGTGCTGGGGGGGACGACGACATTCAGTACTTC	CSAGGDDDIQYF
TRBJ2-7	-	many	TRBV6-6	TGTGCCAGCAGAGACCCTGACCGTTACGAGCAGTACTTC	CASRDPDRYEQYF
TRBJ2-5	-	few	TRBV29-1	TGCAGCGCCCAGAGGGGTCGAGGAGAGACCCAGTACTTC	CSAQRGRGETQYF
TRBJ2-1	-	few	TRBV6-6	TGTGCCAGCAGTTACGCTTTTAGCTCCTACAATGAGCAGTTCTTC	CASSYAFSSYNEQFF
TRBJ2-7	-	few	TRBV20-1	TGCAGTGCTAGAACAAGGACAGAGTACGAGCAGTACTTC	CSARTRTEYEQYF
TRBJ1-3	-	many	TRBV12-3/TRBV12-4	TGTGCCAGCAGTTCCGGACAGAGCGATTTCTCTGGAAACACCATATATTTT	CASSSGQSDFSGNTIYF
TRBJ2-3	-	-	TRBV20-1	TGCAGTGCTACGCCTAGGATCCCCACAGATACGCAGTATTTT	CSATPRIPTDTQYF
TRBJ2-3	-	few	TRBV14	TGTGCCAGCAGCCCGCGGACAGTTTATAGCACAGATACGCAGTATTTT	CASSPRTVYSTDTQYF
TRBJ1-1	-	few	TRBV7-2	TGTGCCAGCAGCTTATTCCCGAAGAGGCAAATGAACACTGAAGCTTTCTTT	CASSLFPKRQMNTEAFF
TRBJ2-7	-	-	TRBV12-3/TRBV12-4	TGTGCCAGCAGTTGGCGGCGGCGGGCCTACGAGCAGTACTTC	CASSWRRRAYEQYF
TRBJ2-2	-	many	TRBV5-1	TGCGCCAGCAGCCCGGACCGGTATAACACCGGGGAGCTGTTTTTT	CASSPDRYNTGELFF
TRBJ1-3	-	-	TRBV6-2/TRBV6-3	TGTGCCAGCAGCAGGCCCTCGAGTGGAAACACCATATATTTT	CASSRPSSGNTIYF
TRBJ2-3	-	-	TRBV20-1	TGCAGTGCTAGGGTCGAATCTAGCACAGATACGCAGTATTTT	CSARVESSTDTQYF
TRBJ1-2	-	-	TRBV10-3	TGTGCCGTGGGACTGGACAGCCTAGCTAACTATGGCTACACCTTC	CAVGLDSLANYGYTF
TRBJ2-5	TRBD2	few	TRBV7-2	TGTGCCAGCAGCTTCGGGACTAGCGGGGGTTCTGGGGAGACCCAGTACTTC	CASSFGTSGGSGETQYF
TRBJ1-5	TRBD1	-	TRBV20-1	TGCAGTGCTACGACAGGGGTGTATCAGCCCCAGCATTTT	CSATTGVYQPQHF
TRBJ2-2	-	-	TRBV4-3	TGCGCCAGCAGCCGAGGCAGGGGAGGTGCCGGGGAGCTGTTTTTT	CASSRGRGGAGELFF
TRBJ2-3	TRBD2	-	TRBV19	TGTGCCAGTACGGCTAGCGGGCGACAACGCACAGATACGCAGTATTTT	CASTASGRQRTDTQYF
TRBJ2-7	-	-	TRBV11-2	TGTGCCAGCAGCTTAGCGGCAGGGGCTCCCTACGAGCAGTACTTC	CASSLAAGAPYEQYF
TRBJ2-1	TRBD1	-	TRBV27	TGTGCCAGCAGTTTAAGGGGGCACCTTGCCTACAATGAGCAGTTCTTC	CASSLRGHLAYNEQFF
TRBJ2-3	-	few	TRBV7-2	TGTGCCAGCAGCGTCACAGCCGGGACGACGGTAGATACGCAGTATTTT	CASSVTAGTTVDTQYF
TRBJ2-7	TRBD1	few	TRBV2	TGTGCCAGCAGGGACAGGGCGTACTACGAGCAGTACTTC	CASRDRAYYEQYF
TRBJ2-3	-	-	TRBV20-1	TGCAGTGCTAGACCACTGGGAGGAGGGAAGAACCAACGCACAGATACGCAGTATTTT	CSARPLGGGKNQRTDTQYF
TRBJ2-5	TRBD2	few	TRBV6-2/TRBV6-3	TGTGCCAGCAGTCGCGGACTAGCGGGGACGACCCAGTACTTC	CASSRGLAGTTQYF
TRBJ2-3	-	many	TRBV12-3/TRBV12-4	TGTGCCAGCAGTCTACTAGACACAGATACGCAGTATTTT	CASSLLDTDTQYF
TRBJ2-3	TRBD1	few	TRBV7-9	TGTGCCAGCAGCTTGGGACAGACAGATACGCAGTATTTT	CASSLGQTDTQYF
TRBJ1-4	-	-	TRBV18	TGTGCCAGCTCACCACCGACAGGCCAGGGTGAAAAACTGTTTTTT	CASSPPTGQGEKLFF
TRBJ2-7	TRBD1	many	TRBV6-5	TGTGCCAGCAGTTACGGGACAGGGGGAGTCGAGCAGTACTTC	CASSYGTGGVEQYF
TRBJ2-1	-	few	TRBV5-1	TGCGCCAGCACCCTTCGACCCGGGGACGAGCAGTTCTTC	CASTLRPGDEQFF